This T cell receptor beta chain was observed in a study of response to subunit inactivated influenza vaccine. This clonotype was recorded at least ten times. One entry per CDR3 protein results from TCRdb running MiXCR on the RT-PCR reads. This sample has about half a million distinct CDR3 sequences, with less than 10% found just once. This TCR was recovered from a man aged 45 to 70 who received an inactivated influenza vaccine. Sequenced material: PBMCs from blood, taken roughly 24 months after vaccination.

In nucleotides, the CDR3 is TGTGCCAGCAGTTCGCGAGGGCTAGCGGGTAATGAGCAGTTCTTC. Translating gives CASSSRGLAGNEQFF. The V call is TRBV12-3 or TRBV12-4, the J call TRBJ2-1, with 8 positions matching TRBD2. The CDR3 runs 15 residues. The junction had 9 bases not matched to a gene; V was cut back by 4 bases and J by 7 bases.